Below, 25 T cell receptor beta chains from the same sample are listed, as sequenced in a study of blood T cells in healthy people across ages. Using a J-beta primer mix together with a sample-barcoded 5' primer, a second PCR was run for roughly 6 to 12 cycles. One entry per CDR3 protein, called by TCRdb with MiXCR from the 5' RACE reads. The table shows approximately 780,000 distinct CDR3 sequences, with roughly 24% occurring only once. The data also belong to a second study, concerning T cells of mothers and their children.

The sequencing input was blood. All receptors derive from a boy between 10 and 17 years old in good health.

This clonotype was counted between two and nine times. The CDR3 sequence is CASSRWDRGDTIYF. The CDR3 DNA follows: TGTGCCAGCAGCCGCTGGGACAGGGGTGACACCATATATTTT. This sequence joins TRBV3-1 and TRBJ1-3; TRBD1 agrees at 10 bases. V lost 4 bases and J lost 8; bases outside the gene matches: 5. Germline loops: CDR1 LGHDT, CDR2 YNNKEL (reference sequence). The CDR3 covers 14 residues.

This clonotype was detected ten times or more. This sequence joins TRBV28 and TRBJ2-5; D is perhaps TRBD2 (6 bases). The end of the DNA is better explained by TRBJ2-7, so the J call may be wrong. This CDR3 has 13 residues. Germline lookup yields CDR1 MDHEN and CDR2 SYDVKM. For the CDR3, the DNA is TGTGCCAGCAGTGACTCGGGGGCCTACGAGCAGTACTTC. Translation: CASSDSGAYEQYF.

A few counts support this clonotype. The V call is TRBV6-1, the J call TRBJ2-2; perhaps TRBD1 as D (8 bases). V lost 5 bases and J 5 bases, leaving 21 bases between the germline ends. The V gene's germline CDR1 is MNHNS and CDR2 SASEGT. CDR3 length equals 17 residues. CDR3 protein: CASSPANRGGATGELFF. The CDR3 DNA follows: TGTGCCAGCAGTCCTGCTAACAGGGGGGGGGCGACCGGGGAGCTGTTTTTT.

V is TRBV7-3 and J is TRBJ1-1; D is ambiguous. Germline V gene lookup returns CDR1 SGHTA and CDR2 FQGTGA. The germline V and J ends were trimmed by 5 bases and 4 bases, with 14 bases remaining between them. This CDR3 has 14 amino acids. The chain's CDR3 is CASSPSAGTTEAFF. CDR3 nucleotides: TGTGCCAGCAGCCCCTCGGCAGGAACCACTGAAGCTTTCTTT.

This clonotype has more than one count but fewer than ten. DNA for the CDR3: TGTGCCAGCAGCGACGGGGGACAGGGGGTCGCTCAGCCCCAGCATTTT. It specifies CASSDGGQGVAQPQHF. The chain has TRBV7-2 and TRBJ1-5; 11 bases line up with TRBD1. Looked up from germline, CDR1 is SGHTA and CDR2 is FQGNSA. Trimming took 5 bases from V and 6 from J; bases not matched to a gene: 9. The CDR3 loop spans 16 amino acids.

The rearrangement uses TRBV29-1 and TRBJ2-5, with 7 bases fitting TRBD2. This CDR3 contains 12 residues. CDR1 is SQVTM, CDR2 ANQGSEA, per germline. Trimming removed 8 bases from V and 7 bases from J; junction bases left unmatched: 10. The CDR3 nucleotides are TGCAGCTTTGGGCCCGGGGAGGGGACCCAGTACTTC. It translates to CSFGPGEGTQYF. Looking up the rest from reference TRBV29-1 and TRBJ2-5 gives the full variable domain: SAVISQKPSRDICQRGTSLTIQCQVDSQVTMMFWYRQQPGQSLTLIATANQGSEATYESGFVIDKFPISRPNLTFSTLTVSNMSPEDSSIYLCSFGPGEGTQYFGPGTRLLVL.

The chain couples TRBV12-3 or TRBV12-4 to TRBJ2-7; either TRBD1 or TRBD2 may fit D (5 bases each). Trimming pared 5 bases from V and 1 base from J, leaving 15 bases between. CDR3 length: 15 amino acids. This chain's CDR3 is CASSRGEHESYEQYF. The DNA of the CDR3 is TGTGCCAGCAGTCGGGGCGAGCACGAGTCCTACGAGCAGTACTTC.

This clonotype has more than one count but fewer than ten. The chain uses TRBV11-2 and TRBJ2-1, with 10 bases aligning to TRBD2. The CDR3 extends over 17 amino acids. Germline CDR1 reads SGHAT; CDR2 reads FQNNGV. Trimming at V came to 2 bases and at J to 8 bases, leaving 12 bases not matched to a gene. CDR3 nucleotides: TGTGCCAGCAGCTTACCAAAAGGTAGCGGGGGGAGAGATGAGCAGTTCTTC. It codes for CASSLPKGSGGRDEQFF.

This clonotype was seen a handful of times. In nucleotides, the CDR3 is TGTGCCAGCAGCTTTTTGGGGGCAGTAAAGAATGAGCAGTTCTTC. It translates to CASSFLGAVKNEQFF. This sequence joins TRBV7-2 and TRBJ2-1; D might be TRBD1 (6 bases). CDR1 and CDR2 (germline): SGHTA, FQGNSA. The V gene lost 3 bases and the J gene lost 7 bases, with 16 bases spanning the gap. CDR3 length: 15 amino acids.

This clonotype was detected only a few times. The rearrangement links TRBV11-3 to TRBJ2-5; tentatively, D is TRBD2 (6 bases). The CDR3 length is 14 residues. The V gene lost 5 bases and the J gene lost 0 bases, with 10 bases spanning the gap. Per germline, CDR1 SGHNT and CDR2 YENEEA. As DNA, the CDR3 is TGTGCCAGCAGCCAAGGAGGGGACCAAGAGACCCAGTACTTC. Its translation is CASSQGGDQETQYF.

This rearrangement joins TRBV27 to TRBJ2-1, with unresolved D. Per germline, CDR1 MNHEY and CDR2 SMNVEV (reference sequence). This CDR3 region has 15 residues. Trimming shortened V by 7 bases and J by 4 bases, and 17 bases separated the two germline ends. The CDR3: CASTPDRRNYNEQFF. CDR3 coding DNA: TGTGCCAGCACCCCGGATAGACGGAATTACAATGAGCAGTTCTTC.

This clonotype has only a few counts. The J gene is TRBJ2-5, the V gene TRBV10-3; possible D gene TRBD1, 6 bases. Germline CDR1 is ENHRY and CDR2 is SYGVKD. V was shortened by 6 bases and J by 1 base, with 15 bases between the two germline ends. This CDR3 is built from 15 residues. CDR3 DNA: TGTGCCATCAGAAACAGGGCGAGGGCCCAAGAGACCCAGTACTTC. Residues: CAIRNRARAQETQYF.

The sample holds many counts of this clonotype. The rearrangement uses TRBV5-1 and TRBJ1-6; D unclear. This CDR3 comprises 14 residues. Germline V gene sequence: CDR1 SGHRS, CDR2 YFSETQ. Trimming shortened V by 0 bases and J by 6 bases, and 7 bases separated the two germline ends. CDR3 loop: CASSLGAGNSPLHF. CDR3 nucleotides: TGCGCCAGCAGCTTGGGGGCAGGTAATTCACCCCTCCACTTT.

This clonotype was counted a few times. The chain carries TRBV29-1 and TRBJ2-7, with TRBD1 matching over 7 bases. Germline V lookup: CDR1 SQVTM, CDR2 ANQGSEA. The CDR3 runs to 13 residues. Trimming took 8 bases from V and 4 from J; bases not matched to a gene: 11. The CDR3 DNA follows: TGCAGCTATATGGGGGACAGACAGTACGAGCAGTACTTC. This gives the protein CSYMGDRQYEQYF.

This chain uses TRBV7-3 with TRBJ2-3; TRBD1 matches 11 bases. The CDR3 has 17 residues. Trimming removed 4 bases from V and 5 bases from J; junction bases left unmatched: 11. In germline, CDR1 is SGHTA, CDR2 FQGTGA. CDR3 amino acids: CASSSPRGGTGGDTQYF. The DNA for the CDR3 is TGTGCCAGCAGCTCGCCCCGAGGGGGGACAGGGGGAGATACGCAGTATTTT.

The table lists this clonotype with a few counts. In nucleotides, the CDR3 is TGTGCCAGCAGCCGGGGGGACAGGGGTCAATACAATGAGCAGTTCTTC. Its translation: CASSRGDRGQYNEQFF. The rearrangement joins TRBV7-9 to TRBJ2-1, with 10 positions matching TRBD1. The CDR3 is made up of 16 amino acids. V shed 5 bases and J 4 bases; nucleotides not matched to a gene: 8. Germline V CDR1 and CDR2: SEHNR, FQNEAQ (reference sequence).

This clonotype was seen a handful of times. The J gene is TRBJ1-1, the V gene TRBV5-1; tentative D call: TRBD1 (5 bases). Germline CDR1 reads SGHRS; CDR2 reads YFSETQ. V lost 0 bases and J lost 3, with 15 bases in between. The CDR3 runs 16 residues. The DNA for the CDR3 is TGCGCCAGCAGCTTGGGCGCCGGGAGGGGCTACACTGAAGCTTTCTTT. This translates into CASSLGAGRGYTEAFF. The full variable domain, with the rest looked up from reference TRBV5-1 and TRBJ1-1, is KAGVTQTPRYLIKTRGQQVTLSCSPISGHRSVSWYQQTPGQGLQFLFEYFSETQRNKGNFPGRFSGRQFSNSRSEMNVSTLELGDSALYLCASSLGAGRGYTEAFFGQGTRLTVV.

This clonotype was seen a handful of times. The chain joins TRBV7-6 to TRBJ2-3; no reliable D call. V gave up 4 bases and J gave up 10 bases, with 9 bases separating them. The CDR3 consists of 11 residues. Germline lookup yields CDR1 SGHVS and CDR2 FNYEAQ. The CDR3 DNA sequence: TGTGCCAGCAGCTCAAGCGAAGCGCAGTATTTT. This encodes CASSSSEAQYF.

V gene TRBV28 combines with J gene TRBJ1-6; D is uncertain. Germline CDR1 and CDR2: MDHEN and SYDVKM. The CDR3 consists of 15 residues. The V and J ends lost 5 bases and 6 bases respectively, with 14 bases between them. CDR3 bases: TGTGCCAGCAGTCTGGAGACTGGGGTTAATTCACCCCTCCACTTT. Translation gives CASSLETGVNSPLHF.

This clonotype was seen a handful of times. This chain connects TRBV7-2 to TRBJ1-2; possibly TRBD1 for D (5 bases). The CDR3 covers 15 residues. V was shortened by 7 bases and J by 2 bases, with 17 bases between the two germline ends. In germline, CDR1 is SGHTA, CDR2 FQGNSA. Written as DNA, the CDR3 is TGTGCCAGCACCACCTCCCAGGGCGGGAACTATGGCTACACCTTC. It is translated as CASTTSQGGNYGYTF.

This clonotype was observed once. The chain combines TRBV11-2 with TRBJ2-4, with 8 bases that match TRBD2. The CDR3 is 16 residues long. Germline CDR1 is SGHAT and CDR2 is FQNNGV. Trimming at V came to 3 bases and at J to 4 bases, leaving 8 bases not matched to a gene. CDR3: CASSLFPSGQKNIQYF. The CDR3 nucleotides read TGTGCCAGCAGCTTGTTCCCTAGCGGGCAGAAAAACATTCAGTACTTC.

This clonotype occurred a few times. The chain has TRBV3-1 and TRBJ2-1; no firm D call. This CDR3 spans 15 amino acids. Per germline, CDR1 LGHDT and CDR2 YNNKEL (reference sequence). V gave up 3 bases and J gave up 2 bases, with 11 bases separating them. The CDR3 DNA is TGTGCCAGCAGCCACTCTAGTACAACCTACAATGAGCAGTTCTTC. As protein: CASSHSSTTYNEQFF.

This clonotype was found once. The chain is built from TRBV7-2 and TRBJ2-5, with no clear D. V gave up 1 base and J gave up 6 bases, with 12 bases separating them. The CDR3 runs 14 residues. The germline V gene encodes CDR1 SGHTA and CDR2 FQGNSA. The CDR3 bases are TGTGCCAGCAGCTTAGAACTCCTAAGGAAGACCCAGTACTTC. Amino acids: CASSLELLRKTQYF.

This clonotype has a handful of counts. The chain couples TRBV28 to TRBJ2-3; D remains unclear. V lost 8 bases to trimming and J lost 2 bases, with 26 bases between them. The germline V gene has CDR1 MDHEN and CDR2 SYDVKM. The CDR3 consists of 18 residues. The CDR3 loop is CASDSRELTRLITDTQYF. In DNA, the CDR3 is TGTGCCAGCGATTCTAGGGAATTAACAAGATTAATCACAGATACGCAGTATTTT.

The chain combines TRBV14 with TRBJ2-1; tentative D call: TRBD2 (6 bases). The germline V gene encodes CDR1 SGHDN and CDR2 FVKESK. The CDR3 is 17 amino acids. The V end was cut by 3 bases, the J end by 6 bases, with 21 bases between. The CDR3: CASSQQSGTAIPNEQFF. The CDR3 nucleotides read TGTGCCAGCAGCCAGCAATCCGGGACTGCCATTCCCAATGAGCAGTTCTTC. Complete variable domain (other parts from reference TRBV14 and TRBJ2-1): EAGVTQFPSHSVIEKGQTVTLRCDPISGHDNLYWYRRVMGKEIKFLLHFVKESKQDESGMPNNRFLAERTGGTYSTLKVQPAELEDSGVYFCASSQQSGTAIPNEQFFGPGTRLTVL.